These 6 T cell receptor beta chains were sequenced from one sample in a study of PD-1 blockade in classical Hodgkin lymphoma. Only in-frame clones appear in the TCRdb table, and some are missing; sequencing was by immunoSEQ multiplex PCR. The sample gives about 29,000 clones, over 75% of which show up once; approximately 2.4% is in the top ten. There was relapse after autologous stem cell transplantation in every patient, and there was variation in brentuximab vedotin exposure. By magnetic negative selection, CD4+ T cells were purified from thawed PBMCs. Sequencing used CD4+ T cells from blood, obtained at baseline. The receptors were gathered from a human donor with classical Hodgkin lymphoma.

This clone was counted a few times. The CDR3 loop reads CASSSYDGGPSSGNTIYF. DNA of the CDR3: TGTGCCAGCAGCTCCTACGATGGCGGCCCAAGCTCTGGAAACACCATATATTTT. This chain connects TRBV7-9 to TRBJ1-3; no clear D. This CDR3 is 18 amino acids long. Germline V gives CDR1 SEHNR, CDR2 FQNEAQ (reference sequence). The germline V and J ends were trimmed by 4 bases and 0 bases, with 19 bases remaining between them.

The rearrangement joins TRBV28 to TRBJ1-2; D is possibly TRBD1 (6 bases). Trimming pared 6 bases from V and 5 bases from J, leaving 16 bases between. CDR1 is MDHEN, CDR2 SYDVKM, per germline. This CDR3 comprises 14 residues. CDR3 sequence reads: CASSALDRIYGYTF. The CDR3 bases are TGTGCCAGCAGCGCTTTGGACAGAATTTATGGCTACACCTTC.

J is TRBJ1-1 and V is TRBV28; 7 nucleotides line up with TRBD1. The V gene's germline CDR1 is MDHEN and CDR2 SYDVKM. The length of the CDR3 is 14 residues. The V segment lost 5 bases and the J segment 6 bases; nucleotides outside the gene matches: 9. Here the CDR3 reads CASSRGGGGSEAFF. The CDR3 DNA reads TGTGCCAGCAGTAGGGGAGGGGGCGGTTCTGAAGCTTTCTTT.

J is TRBJ1-5 and V is TRBV5-5; no firm D call. The CDR3 is made up of 13 amino acids. Germline V CDR1 and CDR2: SGHKS, YYEKEE (reference sequence). V lost 3 bases and J lost 5, with 9 bases in between. CDR3 bases: TGTGCCAGCAGCTCCAACCAAGATCAGCCCCAGCATTTT. Translated: CASSSNQDQPQHF.

The gene calls are TRBV19 and TRBJ2-3; the D call may be TRBD1 or TRBD2 (6 bases each). CDR3 length: 15 residues. The V gene lost 5 bases and the J gene lost 3 bases, with 15 bases spanning the gap. The germline V gene encodes CDR1 LNHDA and CDR2 SQIVND (reference sequence). The CDR3: CASSQVEGGTDTQYF. DNA for the CDR3: TGTGCCAGTAGTCAAGTGGAGGGGGGAACAGATACGCAGTATTTT.

A single count supports this clone. The J gene is TRBJ2-5, the V gene TRBV7-7, with D perhaps TRBD1 (6 bases). CDR3 size: 14 residues. The V end lost 2 bases, the J end lost 7 bases, and 14 bases lay between the germline ends. Germline-derived CDR1 and CDR2 are SSHAT and FNYEAQ (reference sequence). The CDR3 sequence is CASSLSWTEGTQYF. The CDR3 DNA follows: TGTGCCAGCAGCTTAAGTTGGACAGAGGGGACCCAGTACTTC.